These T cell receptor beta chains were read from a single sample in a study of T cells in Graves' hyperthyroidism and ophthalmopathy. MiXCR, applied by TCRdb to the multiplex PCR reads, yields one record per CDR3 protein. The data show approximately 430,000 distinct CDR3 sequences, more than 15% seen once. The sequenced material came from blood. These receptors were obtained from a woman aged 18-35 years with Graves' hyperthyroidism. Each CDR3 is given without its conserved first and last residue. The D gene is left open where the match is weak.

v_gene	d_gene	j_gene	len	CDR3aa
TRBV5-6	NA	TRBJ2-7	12	ASSSKGFTYEQY
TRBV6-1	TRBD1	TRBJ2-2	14	ASSERGQPNTGELF
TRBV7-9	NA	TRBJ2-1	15	ASSPTLEGGPLNEQF
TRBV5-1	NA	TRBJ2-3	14	ASSLTTVRGTDTQY
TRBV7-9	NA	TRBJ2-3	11	ASSLILLGTQY
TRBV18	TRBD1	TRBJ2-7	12	ASSPTTGDYEQY
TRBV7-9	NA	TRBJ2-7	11	ASTPLAGYEQY
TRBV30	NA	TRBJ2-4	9	AWSPGNIQY
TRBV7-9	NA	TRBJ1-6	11	ASSSNLLSPLH
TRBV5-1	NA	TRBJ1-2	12	ASSTGTDNYGYT
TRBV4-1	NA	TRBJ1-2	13	ASSQPYGEGKGYT
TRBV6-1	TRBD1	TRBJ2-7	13	ASSAFPGQGYEQY
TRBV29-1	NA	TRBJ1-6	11	SAGAGADSPLH
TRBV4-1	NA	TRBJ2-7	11	ASSQELGIEQY
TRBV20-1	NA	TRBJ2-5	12	SASWEGAQETQY
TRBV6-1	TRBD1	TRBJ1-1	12	ASRHTGTGLDAF
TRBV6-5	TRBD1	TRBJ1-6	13	ASSYSQGGGSPLH
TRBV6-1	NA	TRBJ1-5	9	ATENREPQH
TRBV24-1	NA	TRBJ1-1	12	ATSDLGQKTEAF
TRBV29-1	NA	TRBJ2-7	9	SGGGVYEQY
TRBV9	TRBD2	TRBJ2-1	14	ASSPGRSFSYNEQF
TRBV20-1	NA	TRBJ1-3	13	SARDVQASGNTIY
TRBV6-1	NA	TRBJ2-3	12	ASSLNGRTDTQY
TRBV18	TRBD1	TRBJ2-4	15	ASSPRDREGSKNIQY
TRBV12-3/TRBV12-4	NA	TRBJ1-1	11	ASSRVGGGEAF
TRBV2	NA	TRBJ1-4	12	ASRRGATNEKLF
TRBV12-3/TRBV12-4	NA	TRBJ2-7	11	ASSDGPASEQY
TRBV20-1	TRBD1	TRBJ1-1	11	SAWDRGRTEAF
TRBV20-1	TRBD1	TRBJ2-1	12	SAPGQGTYNEQF
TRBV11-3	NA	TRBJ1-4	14	ASSRQWGSMNEKLF
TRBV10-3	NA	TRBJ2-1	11	AISLVQGREQF
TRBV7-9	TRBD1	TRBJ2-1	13	ASSPAQGAYNEQF
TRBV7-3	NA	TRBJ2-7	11	ASSPDISYEQY
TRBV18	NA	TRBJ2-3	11	ASSLKLGDTQY
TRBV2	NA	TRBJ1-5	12	ASSEGGSNQPQH
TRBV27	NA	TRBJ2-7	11	ASSLGSPGEQY
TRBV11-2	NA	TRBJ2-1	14	ASSSSLYSSYNEQF
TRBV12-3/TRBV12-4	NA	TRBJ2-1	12	ASVTGPTYNEQF
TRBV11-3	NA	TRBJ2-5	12	ASSLVNRQETQY
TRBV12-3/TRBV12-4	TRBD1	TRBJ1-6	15	ASSHPGQGSFSSPLH
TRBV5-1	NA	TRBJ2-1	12	ASSFTGDYNEQF
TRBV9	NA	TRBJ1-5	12	ASSGGARGQPQH
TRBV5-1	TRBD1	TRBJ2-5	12	ASSRQGAWETQY
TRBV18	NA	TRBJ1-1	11	ASSMFWVSEAF
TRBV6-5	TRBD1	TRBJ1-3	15	ASRATRTGGFGNTIY